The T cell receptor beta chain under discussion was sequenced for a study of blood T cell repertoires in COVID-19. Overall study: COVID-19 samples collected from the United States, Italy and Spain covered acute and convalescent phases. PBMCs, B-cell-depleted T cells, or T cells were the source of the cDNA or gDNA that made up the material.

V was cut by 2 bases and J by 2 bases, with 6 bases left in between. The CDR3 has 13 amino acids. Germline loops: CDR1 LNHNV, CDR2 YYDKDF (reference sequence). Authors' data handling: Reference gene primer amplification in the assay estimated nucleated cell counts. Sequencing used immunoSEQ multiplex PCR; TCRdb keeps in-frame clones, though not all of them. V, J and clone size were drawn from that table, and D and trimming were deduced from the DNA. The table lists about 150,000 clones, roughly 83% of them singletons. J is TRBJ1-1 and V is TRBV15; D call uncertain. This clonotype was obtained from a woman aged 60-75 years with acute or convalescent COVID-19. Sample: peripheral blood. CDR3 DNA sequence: TGTGCCACCAGCAGATTCCTTAACACTGAAGCTTTCTTT. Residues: CATSRFLNTEAFF.